This T cell receptor beta chain came from a study of cytomegalovirus exposure and HLA in healthy donors. From germline, CDR1 is SGHTA and CDR2 FQGTGA. V shed 0 bases and J shed 5 bases, with 16 bases lying between them. This CDR3 has 16 amino acids. Donors likely had unrecorded immune exposures despite being nominally healthy when sampled. A multiplex PCR was run with 60 Vbeta primers and 13 Jbeta primers. The assay was immunoSEQ multiplex PCR, and TCRdb's table has in-frame clones only and misses some. The repertoire has some 150,000 clones, 70% to 80% of them found once; the top ten carry 1.5% to 2%.

This rearrangement joins TRBV7-3 to TRBJ2-5, with D perhaps matching TRBD1 (7 bases). This receptor was identified in a female donor in good health and CMV-seronegative. The material sequenced was PBMCs. The CDR3 loop is CASSLTAGGKSETQYF. The CDR3 bases are TGTGCCAGCAGCTTAACAGCAGGGGGGAAGTCTGAGACCCAGTACTTC.